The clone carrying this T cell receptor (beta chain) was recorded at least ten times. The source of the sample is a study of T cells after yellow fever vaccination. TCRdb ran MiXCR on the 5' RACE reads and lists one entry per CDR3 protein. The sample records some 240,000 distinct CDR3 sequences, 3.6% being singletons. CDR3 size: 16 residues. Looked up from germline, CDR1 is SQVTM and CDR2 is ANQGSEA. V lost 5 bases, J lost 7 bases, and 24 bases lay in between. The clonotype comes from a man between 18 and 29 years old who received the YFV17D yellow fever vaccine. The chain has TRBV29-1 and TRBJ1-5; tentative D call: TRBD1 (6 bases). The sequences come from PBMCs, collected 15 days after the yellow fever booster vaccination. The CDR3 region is CSVSRGTAKGDQPQHF. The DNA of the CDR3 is TGCAGCGTTTCTCGCGGGACCGCGAAGGGGGACCAGCCCCAGCATTTT.